The 12 T cell receptor beta chains below come from one sample, sequenced in a study of CD8 T cells in Susac syndrome. Random hexamers were used to reverse transcribe about 0.45 to 1 ug of RNA. TCRdb analysed the immunoSEQ multiplex PCR reads with MiXCR anew, one entry per CDR3 protein. This sample has more than 110,000 distinct CDR3 sequences, with around 93% found just once. What was sequenced was CD4+ T cells from PBMCs. These receptor sequences come from a human donor with Susac syndrome.

The chain links TRBV29-1 to TRBJ2-7; D remains ambiguous. Germline V gene lookup returns CDR1 SQVTM and CDR2 ANQGSEA. V was pared by 2 bases and J by 6 bases, with 11 bases between. The CDR3 is 12 amino acids. The CDR3 bases are TGCAGCGTTGAAAGAGTGCTCGGCGAGCAGTACTTC. Residues: CSVERVLGEQYF.

The J gene is TRBJ2-4, the V gene TRBV30, with D possibly being TRBD1 (8 bases). CDR3 length: 15 amino acids. V was cut by 6 bases and J by 0 bases, with 15 bases left in between. Germline V lookup: CDR1 GTSNPN, CDR2 SVGIG (reference sequence). The DNA for the CDR3 is TGTGCCTGCGGACAGGGACTAATAGCCAAAAACATTCAGTACTTC. Amino acid sequence: CACGQGLIAKNIQYF.

The rearrangement joins TRBV5-1 to TRBJ2-1; 12 bases line up with TRBD2. The CDR3 is 15 amino acids. CDR1 is SGHRS and CDR2 is YFSETQ in the germline V gene. Losses at the gene ends were 7 bases for V and 9 bases for J; bases not matched to a gene: 11. This CDR3 is CASLKTSGSFGEQFF. The CDR3 bases are TGCGCCAGCCTAAAGACTAGCGGGAGTTTCGGTGAGCAGTTCTTC.

CDR3 loop: CSASWRQPVEQFF. CDR3 DNA sequence: TGCAGTGCTAGTTGGCGGCAGCCGGTTGAGCAGTTCTTC. The chain couples TRBV20-1 to TRBJ2-1; D gene uncertain. The V gene's germline CDR1 is DFQATT and CDR2 SNEGSKA (reference sequence). V was pared by 3 bases and J by 9 bases, with 15 bases between. This CDR3 has 13 residues.

The chain uses TRBV9 and TRBJ2-3; D ambiguous. The V end lost 3 bases, the J end lost 0 bases, and 8 bases lay between the germline ends. The CDR3 is 14 amino acids. CDR1 and CDR2 from the germline V gene are SGDLS and YYNGEE. CDR3 region: CASSASSSTDTQYF. The CDR3, as DNA: TGTGCCAGCAGCGCAAGCTCTAGCACAGATACGCAGTATTTT.

The chain uses TRBV3-1 and TRBJ1-1; no definite D call. Germline CDR1 is LGHDT and CDR2 is YNNKEL (reference sequence). Between the trimmed V and J ends, which lost 3 bases and 5 bases, there was a span of 16 bases. The CDR3 is made up of 15 amino acids. The CDR3 DNA sequence: TGTGCCAGCAGCCACGTAGGTAATCAAGGAACTGAAGCTTTCTTT. Encoded protein: CASSHVGNQGTEAFF.

The V and J genes are TRBV5-5 and TRBJ2-7; 7 bases are shared with TRBD2. The length of the CDR3 is 16 residues. V shed 1 base, J shed 0 bases, and the junction held 7 bases outside the gene matches. Germline V gives CDR1 SGHKS, CDR2 YYEKEE (reference sequence). The CDR3: CASSLMLASGSYEQYF. The CDR3 DNA reads TGTGCCAGCAGCTTGATGTTGGCTAGCGGCTCCTACGAGCAGTACTTC.

The rearrangement uses TRBV5-1 and TRBJ2-5, with D hard to call. Trimming took off 5 bases at V and 5 bases at J, with 13 bases between the two ends. This CDR3 has 13 amino acids. Germline CDR1 is SGHRS and CDR2 is YFSETQ. In nucleotides, the CDR3 is TGCGCCAGCAGACCCCGGCCAGCTGAGACCCAGTACTTC. It codes for CASRPRPAETQYF.

Only one count was recorded for this clonotype. This chain connects TRBV6-4 to TRBJ2-1; no reliable D call. V was cut by 0 bases and J by 5 bases, with 8 bases left in between. The CDR3 loop spans 14 amino acids. Germline assignment: CDR1 MRHNA and CDR2 SNTAGT. The CDR3 DNA sequence: TGTGCCAGCAGTGACTCGGCAGAGCACAATGAGCAGTTCTTC. It codes for CASSDSAEHNEQFF.

This chain links TRBV5-1 with TRBJ2-5; tentatively, D is TRBD2 (6 bases). Trimming took 5 bases from V and 4 from J, leaving 15 bases between them. The CDR3 spans 14 residues. CDR1 and CDR2 (germline): SGHRS, YFSETQ. The CDR3 is CASRTGSQRETQYF. In DNA, the CDR3 is TGCGCCAGCAGAACCGGGAGCCAAAGAGAGACCCAGTACTTC. The variable domain in full, with the rest retrieved from reference TRBV5-1 and TRBJ2-5, is KAGVTQTPRYLIKTRGQQVTLSCSPISGHRSVSWYQQTPGQGLQFLFEYFSETQRNKGNFPGRFSGRQFSNSRSEMNVSTLELGDSALYLCASRTGSQRETQYFGPGTRLLVL.

About this clonotype: The junction does not match germline at one end; this may be a read error. V usage is TRBV27 and J usage is TRBJ2-7; 7 positions agree with TRBD1. This CDR3 is built from 12 residues. Germline CDR1 and CDR2: MNHEY and SMNVEV (reference sequence). CDR3 nucleotides: TGTGCCAGCAGTCCCTACAGGGGAACTTTGGTCTTC. Translation gives CASSPYRGTLVF.

The sample holds one count of this clonotype. CDR3 in DNA: TGTGCCAGCAGTTCCCCTAGCGGGGGGGCCTACGAGCAGTACTTC. This translates into CASSSPSGGAYEQYF. The rearrangement uses TRBV27 and TRBJ2-7, with 12 bases fitting TRBD2. Trimming took 4 bases from V and 2 from J; bases not matched to a gene: 3. The CDR3 has 15 residues. The germline V gene encodes CDR1 MNHEY and CDR2 SMNVEV (reference sequence).